Listed here is a single TCR beta chain. This clonotype was recorded at least ten times. Its recognized antigen is unknown. No much larger clone exists at a distance of one base, and base qualities are not known. cDNA synthesis used template-switch 5'RACE with a primer carrying a 10-nucleotide random unique molecular identifier tagging each TCR transcript. Every sequencing run yielded over 200 million TCR-beta sequences covering 15-18 subjects. The RNeasy kit was used for extraction of total RNA. The KAPA Real-time Library Amplification kit was used to amplify TCR-beta VDJ regions with primers for the TCR constant region and the 5'RACE anchor. A first PCR added sample indexes and Illumina adaptors, after which a second PCR increased the library yield. The roughly 650 bp TCR product was size-selected on a 2% E-gel SizeSelection system after Ampure bead purification. Before pooling, libraries had their quality checked on a Bioanalyzer, their concentration measured with Qubit, and their quantity determined with the Kapa Library Quantification kit. Paired-end 2 x 150 bp sequencing of the libraries was performed on an Illumina HiSeq 2500. To increase sequence diversity, about 23-32% phiX was spiked into each library pool. Per the authors' processing: The UMI-based MiGEC pipeline processed quality-filtered reads and removed over 80% of raw TCR sequences during error correction. VDJ genes were aligned to IMGT germline references, and each clonotype was defined by a unique CDR3 amino acid sequence together with V-J genes. VDJtools evaluated clonal expansion, Shannon diversity and CDR3 relatedness (CalcPairwiseDistances, ClusterSamples); CLCbio workbench built phylogenetic trees. Expanded clones were defined as having at least 8 unique UMIs, based on coefficient-of-variation modelling across technical triplicates. TCRdb reprocessing: public reads trimmed at Q25 with fastp, clones called with MiXCR, in-frame beta chains kept. Each record represents a unique CDR3 protein, reported with the most common genes and DNA among its rows. The authors' filters were not applied to this entry. The sample table records 18,000 or so distinct CDR3 sequences; around a tenth of these occur just once. The ten largest make up just under 30% of the sample.

These data come from a study of neurological immune-mediated disorders (dated by TCRdb to the late 2010s). With regard to the full study: Peripheral blood TCR-beta repertoires from patients with HTLV-I-associated myelopathy (HAM/TSP), patients with multiple sclerosis, and healthy controls were compared in the study using UMI-based sequencing. The approximately 100 TCR-beta libraries included longitudinal samples, technical triplicates and paired sorted CD4+ and CD8+ T-cell subsets alongside PBMC samples. The cohort was made up of 68 subjects, consisting of some 15 HAM/TSP patients, roughly 35 multiple sclerosis patients and about 20 healthy controls.

The research as a whole found: TCR clonal expansion was highest in HAM/TSP patients and lowest in MS patients, with MS patients falling below even healthy controls. Expanded clones from different subjects shared no identical CDR3 amino acid sequences, which suggests that TCR-beta repertoires were private in all groups.

CDR1 and CDR2 (MNHEY, SVGEGT) derive from the germline V gene. The CDR3 numbers 16 residues from cysteine through phenylalanine. Just the 48-base CDR3 DNA is kept, in frame starting at base 1. Trimming takes 5 bases off V and 1 base off J; junction bases not matched to a gene: 7. The healthy controls were volunteers from a blood bank in Maryland, USA. For sorted-subset TCR libraries, 1 million sorted CD4+ or CD8+ T cells were used. Peripheral blood was subjected to Ficoll-Hypaque density gradient centrifugation to isolate PBMCs, which were then cryopreserved in liquid nitrogen. Paired sorted CD4+ and CD8+ subsets came from healthy controls, HAM/TSP patients and MS patients.

The clonotype was recovered from a woman aged 45 to 65 in good health. The chain is made from TRBV6-2 or TRBV6-3 and TRBJ2-7, with 11 central nucleotides matching TRBD2. The sequencing sample was made of CD8+ T cells from blood. The DNA is as follows: TGTGCCAGCAGTCTCCGGACTAGCGGGCGATCCTACGAGCAGTACTTC. Translated, it reads CASSLRTSGRSYEQYF.